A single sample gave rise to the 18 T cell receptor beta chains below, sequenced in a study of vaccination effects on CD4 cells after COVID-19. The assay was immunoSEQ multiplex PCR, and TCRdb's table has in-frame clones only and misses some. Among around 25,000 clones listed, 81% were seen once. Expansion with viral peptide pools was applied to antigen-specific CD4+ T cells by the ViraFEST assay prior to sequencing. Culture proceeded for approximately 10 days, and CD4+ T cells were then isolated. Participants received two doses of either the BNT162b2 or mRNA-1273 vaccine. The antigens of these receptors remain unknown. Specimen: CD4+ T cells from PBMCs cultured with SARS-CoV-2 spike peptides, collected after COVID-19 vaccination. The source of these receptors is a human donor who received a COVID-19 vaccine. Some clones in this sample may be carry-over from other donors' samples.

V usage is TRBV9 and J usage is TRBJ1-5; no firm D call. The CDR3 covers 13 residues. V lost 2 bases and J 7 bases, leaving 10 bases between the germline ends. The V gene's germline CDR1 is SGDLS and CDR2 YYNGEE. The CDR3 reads CASSVGEMQPQHF. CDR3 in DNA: TGTGCCAGCAGCGTCGGGGAGATGCAGCCCCAGCATTTT.

The CDR3 protein is CASSPRQPLTDTQYF. The CDR3 bases are TGTGCCAGCAGCCCCCGACAGCCACTCACAGATACGCAGTATTTT. The V call is TRBV9, the J call TRBJ2-3, with D tentatively TRBD1 (5 bases). The CDR3 extends over 15 amino acids. V gave up 4 bases and J gave up 2 bases, with 14 bases separating them. From germline, CDR1 is SGDLS and CDR2 YYNGEE. Supplemented by reference TRBV9 and TRBJ2-3, the full variable domain reads DSGVTQTPKHLITATGQRVTLRCSPRSGDLSVYWYQQSLDQGLQFLIQYYNGEERAKGNILERFSAQQFPDLHSELNLSSLELGDSALYFCASSPRQPLTDTQYFGPGTRLTVL.

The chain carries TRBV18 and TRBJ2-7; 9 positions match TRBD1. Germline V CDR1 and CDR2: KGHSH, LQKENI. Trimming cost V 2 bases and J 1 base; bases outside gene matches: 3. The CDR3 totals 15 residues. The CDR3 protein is CASSPGTGPSYEQYV. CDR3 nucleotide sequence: TGTGCCAGCTCACCAGGGACAGGGCCGTCCTACGAGCAGTACGTC.

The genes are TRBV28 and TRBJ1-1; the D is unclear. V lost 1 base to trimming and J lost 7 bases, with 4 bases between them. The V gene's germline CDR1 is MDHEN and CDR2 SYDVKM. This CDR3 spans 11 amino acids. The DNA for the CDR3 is TGTGCCAGCAGTTTATATAATGAAGCTTTCTTT. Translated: CASSLYNEAFF.

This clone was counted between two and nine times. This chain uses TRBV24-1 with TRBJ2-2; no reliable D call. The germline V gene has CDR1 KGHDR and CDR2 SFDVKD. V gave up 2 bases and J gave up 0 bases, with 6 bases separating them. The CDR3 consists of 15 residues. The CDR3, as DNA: TGTGCCACCAGTGATTCGGTCACGAACACCGGGGAGCTGTTTTTT. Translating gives CATSDSVTNTGELFF.

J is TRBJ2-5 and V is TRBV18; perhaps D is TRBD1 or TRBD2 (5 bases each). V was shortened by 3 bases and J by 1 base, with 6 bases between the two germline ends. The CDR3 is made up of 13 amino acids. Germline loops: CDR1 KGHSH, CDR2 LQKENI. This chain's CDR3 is CASSPGTQETQYF. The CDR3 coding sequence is TGTGCCAGCTCACCCGGGACCCAAGAGACCCAGTACTTC.

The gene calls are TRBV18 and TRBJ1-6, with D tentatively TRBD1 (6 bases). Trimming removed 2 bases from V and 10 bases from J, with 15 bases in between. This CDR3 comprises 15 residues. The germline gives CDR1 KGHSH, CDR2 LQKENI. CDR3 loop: CASSPYGQGRSPLHF. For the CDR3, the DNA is TGTGCCAGCTCACCATATGGGCAGGGGCGATCACCCCTCCACTTT.

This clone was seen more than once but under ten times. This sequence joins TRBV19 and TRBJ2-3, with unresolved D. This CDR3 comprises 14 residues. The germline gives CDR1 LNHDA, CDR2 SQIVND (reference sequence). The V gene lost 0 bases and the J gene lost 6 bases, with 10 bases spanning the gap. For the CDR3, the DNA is TGTGCCAGTAGTATAGACGGTCCCGTGGATACGCAGTATTTT. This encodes CASSIDGPVDTQYF.

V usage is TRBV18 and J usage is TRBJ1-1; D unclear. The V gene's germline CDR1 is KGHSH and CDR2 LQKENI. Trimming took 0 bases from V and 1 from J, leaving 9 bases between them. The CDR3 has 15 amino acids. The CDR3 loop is CASSPPGRSNTEAFF. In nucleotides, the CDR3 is TGTGCCAGCTCACCACCGGGCCGTTCGAACACTGAAGCTTTCTTT.

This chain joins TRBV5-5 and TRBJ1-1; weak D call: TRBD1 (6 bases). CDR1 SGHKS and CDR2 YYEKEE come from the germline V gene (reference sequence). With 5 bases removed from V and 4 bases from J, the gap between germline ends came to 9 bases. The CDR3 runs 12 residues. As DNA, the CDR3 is TGTGCCAGCAGACAGGGAGGCACTGAAGCTTTCTTT. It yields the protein CASRQGGTEAFF.

CDR3 amino acids: CASSRKGGTEAFF. CDR3 coding DNA: TGTGCCAGTAGTAGGAAGGGCGGCACTGAAGCTTTCTTT. The rearrangement links TRBV19 to TRBJ1-1; D uncertain. Trimming pared 4 bases from V and 4 bases from J, leaving 10 bases between. The CDR3 sequence is 13 residues long. Germline-derived CDR1 and CDR2 are LNHDA and SQIVND (reference sequence).

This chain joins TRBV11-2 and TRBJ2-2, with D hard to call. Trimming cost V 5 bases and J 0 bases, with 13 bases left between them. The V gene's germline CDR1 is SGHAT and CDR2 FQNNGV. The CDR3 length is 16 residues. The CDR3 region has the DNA TGTGCCAGCAGCCTAACAGCGACTTCGAACACCGGGGAGCTGTTTTTT. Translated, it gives CASSLTATSNTGELFF. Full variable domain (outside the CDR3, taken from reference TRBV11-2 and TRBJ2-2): EAGVAQSPRYKIIEKRQSVAFWCNPISGHATLYWYQQILGQGPKLLIQFQNNGVVDDSQLPKDRFSAERLKGVDSTLKIQPAKLEDSAVYLCASSLTATSNTGELFFGEGSRLTVL.

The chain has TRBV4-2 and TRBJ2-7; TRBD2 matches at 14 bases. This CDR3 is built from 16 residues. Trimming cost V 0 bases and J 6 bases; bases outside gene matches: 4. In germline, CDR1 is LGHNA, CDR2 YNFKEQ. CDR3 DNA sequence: TGTGCCAGCAGCCAAGATCCGGGACTAGCGGGAGTCGAGCAGTACTTC. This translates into CASSQDPGLAGVEQYF.

In DNA, the CDR3 is TGTGCCACCCGACAGGGGGCCGGCAATCAGCCCCAGCATTTT. It is translated as CATRQGAGNQPQHF. This chain links TRBV28 with TRBJ1-5, with TRBD1 identical over 10 bases. The CDR3 loop spans 14 amino acids. Germline loops: CDR1 MDHEN, CDR2 SYDVKM. Trimming removed 10 bases from V and 2 bases from J; junction bases left unmatched: 5.

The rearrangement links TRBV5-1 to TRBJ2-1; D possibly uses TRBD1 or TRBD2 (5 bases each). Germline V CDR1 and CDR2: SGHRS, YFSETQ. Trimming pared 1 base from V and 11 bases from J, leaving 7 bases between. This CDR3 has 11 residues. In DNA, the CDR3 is TGCGCCAGCAGCTTGTGGGGGAAGCAGTTCTTC. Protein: CASSLWGKQFF.

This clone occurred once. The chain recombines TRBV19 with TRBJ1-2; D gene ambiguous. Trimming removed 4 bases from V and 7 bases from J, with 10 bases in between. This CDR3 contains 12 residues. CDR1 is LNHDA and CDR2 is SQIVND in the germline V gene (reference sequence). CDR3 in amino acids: CASSTPGIGYTF. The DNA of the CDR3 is TGTGCCAGTAGTACTCCGGGGATTGGCTACACCTTC.

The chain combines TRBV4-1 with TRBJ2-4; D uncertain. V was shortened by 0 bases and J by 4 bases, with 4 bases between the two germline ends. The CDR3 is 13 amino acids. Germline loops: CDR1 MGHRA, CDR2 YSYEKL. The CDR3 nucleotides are TGCGCCAGCAGCCAAGAAGTAAAAAACATTCAGTACTTC. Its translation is CASSQEVKNIQYF.

CDR3 loop: CASSNTQGDNSPLHF. The CDR3, as DNA: TGCGCCAGCAGCAACACGCAGGGCGATAATTCACCCCTCCACTTT. The J gene is TRBJ1-6, the V gene TRBV5-1; D perhaps matches TRBD1 (5 bases). Germline V gene lookup returns CDR1 SGHRS and CDR2 YFSETQ. Trimming removed 4 bases at V and 5 bases at J, with 13 bases between. CDR3 length: 15 residues.